Shown below are 30 T cell receptor beta chains from a single sample sequenced in a study of T cell responses to AZD1222 COVID-19 vaccine. Sequencing used immunoSEQ multiplex PCR; TCRdb keeps in-frame clones, though not all of them. The table has over 150,000 clones, under 95% seen once. The starting material was peripheral blood, obtained on day 0 of AZD1222 vaccination. The receptors here all came from an adult in good health.

V usage is TRBV18 and J usage is TRBJ2-3; 10 bases are a match to TRBD1. This CDR3 has 14 amino acids. V lost 6 bases and J lost 5; bases outside the gene matches: 5. Germline loops: CDR1 KGHSH, CDR2 LQKENI. The CDR3 is CASSRGTGEDTQYF. DNA for the CDR3: TGTGCCAGCTCTCGAGGGACAGGGGAAGATACGCAGTATTTT.

The chain links TRBV28 to TRBJ2-2, with 12 nucleotides matching TRBD2. CDR1 is MDHEN and CDR2 is SYDVKM in the germline V gene. This CDR3 has 17 amino acids. V dropped 0 bases and J dropped 6; count of bases not matched to a gene: 5. The CDR3 sequence is CASSLWQLAGGPGELFF. In DNA form, the CDR3 reads TGTGCCAGCAGTTTATGGCAACTAGCGGGGGGTCCCGGGGAGCTGTTTTTT.

The chain carries TRBV3-1 (or the pseudogene TRBV3-2) and TRBJ1-6, with 7 bases identical to TRBD1. Trimming at V came to 8 bases and at J to 6 bases, leaving 7 bases not matched to a gene. This CDR3 has 14 residues. CDR1 is LGHDT and CDR2 is YNNKEL in the germline V gene (reference sequence). The CDR3 DNA is TGTGCCAGCGAATCGACAGGGATTAATTCACCCCTCCACTTT. Translation gives CASESTGINSPLHF.

The chain combines TRBV27 with TRBJ1-5; D is unresolved. This CDR3 has 14 amino acids. Per the germline V gene, CDR1 is MNHEY and CDR2 is SMNVEV (reference sequence). V was cut by 6 bases and J by 0 bases, with 9 bases left in between. CDR3 sequence: CASSPGYSNQPQHF. The CDR3 region has the DNA TGTGCCAGCAGCCCGGGGTATAGCAATCAGCCCCAGCATTTT.

The gene calls are TRBV7-9 and TRBJ2-6, with a possible D match to TRBD2 (5 bases). Trimming took off 6 bases at V and 4 bases at J, with 13 bases between the two ends. Germline CDR1 SEHNR, CDR2 FQNEAQ (reference sequence). The CDR3 covers 15 residues. The CDR3 nucleotides read TGTGCCAGCAGACAAACGGGGTCAGGGGCCAACGTCCTGACTTTC. Protein product: CASRQTGSGANVLTF.

CDR3 sequence (DNA): TGCGCCAGCAGCCAAGATTCCGCCCCTCTTAATTCACCCCTCCACTTT. The encoded protein is CASSQDSAPLNSPLHF. The chain couples TRBV4-3 to TRBJ1-6, with D unclear. V shed 0 bases and J shed 6 bases, with 12 bases lying between them. Germline V CDR1 and CDR2: LGHNA, YSLEER. CDR3 length equals 16 residues.

The V and J genes are TRBV11-1 and TRBJ1-1, with 7 bases fitting TRBD1. Germline CDR1 reads SGHAT; CDR2 reads FQDESV (reference sequence). The CDR3 loop spans 16 amino acids. Trimming took 5 bases from V and 1 from J; bases not matched to a gene: 10. The CDR3 loop reads CASSERRTGPNTEAFF. In DNA form, the CDR3 reads TGTGCCAGCAGCGAACGGAGGACAGGACCGAACACTGAAGCTTTCTTT.

This clone turned up a few times. J is TRBJ1-6 and V is TRBV6-5, with 8 bases matching TRBD1. The CDR3 is 15 residues long. Germline CDR1 and CDR2: MNHEY and SVGAGI. The V and J ends lost 6 bases and 7 bases, in that order; junction bases with no gene match: 8. The CDR3 spells CASRTGQADNSPLHF. The DNA of the CDR3 is TGTGCCAGCAGGACGGGACAGGCGGACAATTCACCCCTCCACTTT.

J is TRBJ1-6 and V is TRBV5-4, with D perhaps matching TRBD1 (6 bases). Trimming stripped 0 bases from V and 10 bases from J, with 26 bases between. Germline CDR1 SGHNT, CDR2 YYREEE (reference sequence). This CDR3 is 19 amino acids long. CDR3 sequence reads: CASSLAGGGRSIMGSPLHF. As DNA, the CDR3 is TGTGCCAGCAGCTTGGCCGGAGGGGGAAGGAGTATAATGGGGTCACCCCTCCACTTT. Full variable domain (missing parts from reference TRBV5-4 and TRBJ1-6): ETGVTQSPTHLIKTRGQQVTLRCSSQSGHNTVSWYQQALGQGPQFIFQYYREEENGRGNFPPRFSGLQFPNYSSELNVNALELDDSALYLCASSLAGGGRSIMGSPLHFGNGTRLTVT.

This clone was detected only a few times. V and J are TRBV11-3 and TRBJ2-1, with 13 bases aligning to TRBD2. This CDR3 is built from 14 residues. The germline CDR1 and CDR2 sequences are SGHNT and YENEEA. J gave up 9 bases and V 3 bases, and 2 bases lay outside the gene matches. CDR3 sequence reads: CASSLGLAGSEQFF. Written as DNA, the CDR3 is TGTGCCAGCAGCTTGGGACTAGCGGGATCTGAGCAGTTCTTC.

This rearrangement joins TRBV5-1 to TRBJ2-3; possible D gene TRBD1, 5 bases. In germline, CDR1 is SGHRS, CDR2 YFSETQ. Trimming took 5 bases from V and 2 from J, leaving 12 bases between them. This CDR3 comprises 14 residues. The CDR3 DNA follows: TGCGCCAGCAGTTCCCAGGGTTTCACAGATACGCAGTATTTT. It codes for CASSSQGFTDTQYF.

The chain uses TRBV7-6 and TRBJ2-7; TRBD1 aligns across 8 bases. J gave up 2 bases and V 5 bases, and 2 bases lay outside the gene matches. Germline CDR1 SGHVS, CDR2 FNYEAQ. This CDR3 region has 13 residues. The CDR3 bases are TGTGCCAGCAGCCGGACAGGGACCTACGAGCAGTACTTC. Amino acid sequence: CASSRTGTYEQYF. The variable domain in full, with the rest retrieved from reference TRBV7-6 and TRBJ2-7, is GAGVSQSPRYKVTKRGQDVALRCDPISGHVSLYWYRQALGQGPEFLTYFNYEAQQDKSGLPNDRFSAERPEGSISTLTIQRTEQRDSAMYRCASSRTGTYEQYFGPGTRLTVT.

The count of this clone is one. The chain couples TRBV10-2 to TRBJ1-2; D is unresolved. The V end was cut by 2 bases, the J end by 9 bases, with 16 bases between. CDR1 WSHSY and CDR2 SAAADI come from the germline V gene. This CDR3 is built from 14 residues. CDR3 sequence: CASSEPRPHRSYTF. DNA of the CDR3: TGCGCCAGCAGTGAGCCCCGACCGCACCGGAGCTACACCTTC.

This clone was seen a handful of times. This rearrangement joins TRBV6-6 to TRBJ2-6; 9 nucleotides line up with TRBD1. V was pared by 5 bases and J by 0 bases, with 11 bases of the junction left unmatched. From germline, CDR1 is MNHNY and CDR2 SVGAGI (reference sequence). This CDR3 comprises 19 residues. The DNA for the CDR3 is TGTGCCAGCAGTCCGAAATCCGGGACAGGGCCCTCTGGGGCCAACGTCCTGACTTTC. It specifies CASSPKSGTGPSGANVLTF.

The gene calls are TRBV5-1 and TRBJ2-3, with D maybe TRBD2 (7 bases). Looked up from germline, CDR1 is SGHRS and CDR2 is YFSETQ. V shed 0 bases and J shed 0 bases, with 11 bases lying between them. This CDR3 has 16 residues. CDR3 coding DNA: TGCGCCAGCAGCTTGGTGGGGGGGCTGAGCACAGATACGCAGTATTTT. Its protein is CASSLVGGLSTDTQYF.

The CDR3 bases are TGTGCCAGCAGACAGACCGGGACAGGGATCGGCTACACCTTC. Translation gives CASRQTGTGIGYTF. The chain combines TRBV28 with TRBJ1-2, with 9 bases aligning to TRBD1. Germline V gives CDR1 MDHEN, CDR2 SYDVKM. V dropped 6 bases and J dropped 8; count of bases not matched to a gene: 10. The CDR3 is 14 residues long.

The gene calls are TRBV19 and TRBJ1-2; possibly TRBD1 for D (5 bases). The ends were cut back, 0 bases at V and 3 bases at J, with 11 bases in the middle. Looked up from germline, CDR1 is LNHDA and CDR2 is SQIVND (reference sequence). The CDR3 length is 15 residues. The DNA for the CDR3 is TGTGCCAGTAGTATAGATTGGGGACCCTACTATGGCTACACCTTC. Its protein product is CASSIDWGPYYGYTF.

The rearrangement uses TRBV5-1 and TRBJ1-1; TRBD1 agrees at 7 bases. Germline V gene sequence: CDR1 SGHRS, CDR2 YFSETQ. The V and J ends lost 4 bases and 8 bases, in that order; junction bases with no gene match: 8. CDR3 length: 13 amino acids. The CDR3 nucleotides are TGCGCCAGCAGCGCATCCTTACAGGGGGAAGCTTTCTTT. It specifies CASSASLQGEAFF.

Concerning this clone: The identical CDR3 is also encoded by other nucleotide sequences in the sample. J is TRBJ2-7 and V is TRBV27; TRBD1 might be the D (6 bases). The CDR3 runs 13 residues. The V gene's germline CDR1 is MNHEY and CDR2 SMNVEV (reference sequence). Trimming cost V 6 bases and J 2 bases, with 11 bases left between them. CDR3 nucleotide sequence: TGTGCCAGCAGCTTACAGGGACCCTACGAGCAGTACTTC. Its protein is CASSLQGPYEQYF.

The chain joins TRBV21-1 to TRBJ2-1. TRBV21-1 is a pseudogene locus. The CDR3 sequence is 16 residues long. The CDR3: CASSKRPVSSNNEQFF. CDR3 nucleotide sequence: TGTGCCAGCAGCAAACGGCCGGTCTCTTCGAACAATGAGCAGTTCTTC.

The genes are TRBV30 and TRBJ1-2, with 9 bases aligning to TRBD1. The CDR3 has 14 amino acids. Germline CDR1 is GTSNPN and CDR2 is SVGIG (reference sequence). The J segment lost 3 bases and the V segment lost 4 bases, leaving 6 bases of the junction unmatched. For the CDR3, the DNA is TGTGCCTGGACCAAGGACAGGGGTCACTATGGCTACACCTTC. This encodes CAWTKDRGHYGYTF. The complete variable domain, with remaining parts taken from reference TRBV30 and TRBJ1-2, reads SQTIHQWPATLVQPVGSPLSLECTVEGTSNPNLYWYRQAAGRGLQLLFYSVGIGQISSEVPQNLSASRPQDRQFILSSKKLLLSDSGFYLCAWTKDRGHYGYTFGSGTRLTVV.

V gene TRBV19 combines with J gene TRBJ1-5; 9 bases agree with TRBD1. The germline V gene has CDR1 LNHDA and CDR2 SQIVND (reference sequence). The CDR3 spans 15 residues. V shed 4 bases and J 5 bases; nucleotides not matched to a gene: 6. CDR3 DNA: TGTGCCAGTAGTACTGGGACAGGGCAGCATCAGCCCCAGCATTTT. Encoded protein: CASSTGTGQHQPQHF.

The chain employs TRBV7-9 and TRBJ1-4; D is perhaps TRBD1 (6 bases). The CDR3 extends over 13 amino acids. V lost 6 bases to trimming and J lost 10 bases, with 15 bases between them. CDR1 SEHNR and CDR2 FQNEAQ come from the germline V gene (reference sequence). CDR3 amino acids: CASRSPWDTKLFF. CDR3 nucleotide sequence: TGTGCCAGCAGATCTCCCTGGGACACAAAACTGTTTTTT.

As DNA, the CDR3 is TGTGCCAGCAGTTTTCTGCGGGGACAGATTATGGTGAACACTGAAGCTTTCTTT. Translating it yields CASSFLRGQIMVNTEAFF. This sequence joins TRBV6-2 or TRBV6-3 and TRBJ1-1; 7 positions agree with TRBD1. With 4 bases clipped from V and 0 bases from J, the junction kept 14 bases outside the gene matches. Germline CDR1 MNHEY, CDR2 SVGEGT. The length of the CDR3 is 18 residues.

The chain carries TRBV28 and TRBJ1-2; no clear D. Germline V CDR1 and CDR2: MDHEN, SYDVKM. V was pared by 3 bases and J by 3 bases, with 14 bases between. The CDR3 runs to 15 residues. The CDR3 is CASSFRVATYYGYTF. CDR3 coding DNA: TGTGCCAGCAGTTTCCGGGTCGCAACCTACTATGGCTACACCTTC.

Worth noting for this clone: Sequence at one end of the junction differs from germline and may be a read error. The chain combines TRBV7-7 with TRBJ2-1; 8 positions agree with TRBD2. The germline V gene encodes CDR1 SSHAT and CDR2 FNYEAQ (reference sequence). The CDR3 totals 15 residues. Written as DNA, the CDR3 is TGTGCTAGCAGTTCCACTAGCGGAGGGGTCAATGAGCAGTTCTTC. This gives the protein CASSSTSGGVNEQFF.

The chain joins TRBV15 to TRBJ2-7; perhaps TRBD2 as D (6 bases). The CDR3 runs to 20 residues. Trimming took 5 bases from V and 3 from J, leaving 32 bases between them. Germline CDR1 LNHNV, CDR2 YYDKDF (reference sequence). This CDR3 reads CATSGTGTALSTATLYEQYF. Written as DNA, the CDR3 is TGTGCCACCAGCGGGACCGGGACTGCTCTTTCAACTGCAACTCTCTACGAGCAGTACTTC. Using reference TRBV15 and TRBJ2-7 for the parts outside the CDR3, the full variable domain is DAMVIQNPRYQVTQFGKPVTLSCSQTLNHNVMYWYQQKSSQAPKLLFHYYDKDFNNEADTPDNFQSRRPNTSFCFLDIRSPGLGDTAMYLCATSGTGTALSTATLYEQYFGPGTRLTVT.

This rearrangement joins TRBV2 to TRBJ1-4, with 9 positions matching TRBD1. The CDR3 contains 15 residues. Germline CDR1 is SNHLY and CDR2 is FYNNEI. V shed 7 bases and J 7 bases; nucleotides not matched to a gene: 10. This CDR3 reads CASTGEGQGGEKLFF. CDR3 DNA: TGTGCCAGCACCGGAGAGGGACAGGGCGGTGAAAAACTGTTTTTT.

Only one count was recorded for this clone. V and J are TRBV27 and TRBJ1-2; 9 nucleotides agree with TRBD1. The V and J ends lost 8 bases and 8 bases, in that order; junction bases with no gene match: 6. CDR1 and CDR2 from the germline V gene are MNHEY and SMNVEV (reference sequence). This CDR3 has 12 amino acids. CDR3 in DNA: TGTGCCAGCCGACAGGGGGGGGGAGGCTACACCTTC. Protein product: CASRQGGGGYTF.

This chain links TRBV18 with TRBJ2-2; tentatively, D is TRBD1 or TRBD2 (6 bases each). CDR1 KGHSH and CDR2 LQKENI come from the germline V gene. This CDR3 region has 15 residues. Trimming pared 8 bases from V and 1 base from J, leaving 14 bases between. In DNA, the CDR3 is TGTGCCAGCACTAGCCGGGACAAGAACACCGGGGAGCTGTTTTTT. It translates to CASTSRDKNTGELFF.